Listed below are T cell receptor beta chains from one sample, sequenced in a study of control samples from healthy donors and cancer patients. Produced via immunoSEQ multiplex PCR; TCRdb's table is partial and in-frame only. The profile shows approximately 150,000 clones, roughly 94% of them singletons. The sequencing sample was made of blood. The origin of the receptors is a man in his forties or fifties in good health. Both conserved end residues are part of each CDR3. The D gene is left open where the match is weak. Size tells how often a clone was seen (once, few, many) or the class of an expanded clone, and some rows leave it out.

cdr3_nt	cdr3_aa	j_call	d_call	clone_size	v_call
TGTGCCAGCAGCTTCGACAGGCCGCGGGGCTACACCTTC	CASSFDRPRGYTF	TRBJ1-2	NA	once	TRBV7-2
TGTGCCAGCAGCTTGTACAACACTGAAGCTTTCTTT	CASSLYNTEAFF	TRBJ1-1	NA	NA	TRBV5-6
TGTGCCAGCAGGCCGGGAGCAAATCAGCCCCAGCATTTT	CASRPGANQPQHF	TRBJ1-5	NA	once	TRBV28
TGTGCCAGTAGACCTAGCACAGATACGCAGTATTTT	CASRPSTDTQYF	TRBJ2-3	NA	NA	TRBV19
TGCGCCAGCATCTGCGTAGGCACGCAGTATTTT	CASICVGTQYF	TRBJ2-3	NA	NA	TRBV10-1
TGTGCCAGCAGCTTAGCGCAGGGTAGAGGAAATGAAAAACTGTTTTTT	CASSLAQGRGNEKLFF	TRBJ1-4	NA	NA	TRBV11-1
TGTGCCAGCAGCTTAACGTCGAACACTGAAGCTTTCTTT	CASSLTSNTEAFF	TRBJ1-1	NA	once	TRBV7-3
TGTGCCAGCAGTCCCACTATGAACACTGAAGCTTTCTTT	CASSPTMNTEAFF	TRBJ1-1	NA	NA	TRBV6-5
TGTGCCACCAGTGAGGGGGGAACCACTAGCGCTCGCGTCACCGGGGAGCTGTTTTTT	CATSEGGTTSARVTGELFF	TRBJ2-2	TRBD2	NA	TRBV24-1
TGTGCCAGCAGACCCGGGACAGGGGGCACTGAAGCTTTCTTT	CASRPGTGGTEAFF	TRBJ1-1	TRBD1	NA	TRBV5-6
TGTGCCAGCAGCCAGAGGACAGACGCTAACTATGGCTACACCTTC	CASSQRTDANYGYTF	TRBJ1-2	NA	once	TRBV4-2
TGTGCCAGCTCACCGGGGACACGCACAGATACGCAGTATTTT	CASSPGTRTDTQYF	TRBJ2-3	NA	NA	TRBV18
TGTGCCAGCACCCCCATCGGAAGGGACACCGGGGAGCTGTTTTTT	CASTPIGRDTGELFF	TRBJ2-2	NA	once	TRBV25-1
TGTGCCAGCAGTGACGGGGCAGGCCGACAGCGGGACGGCGAGCAGTACTTC	CASSDGAGRQRDGEQYF	TRBJ2-7	TRBD2	NA	TRBV6-4
TGCGCCAGCAGCCCAACGGGACTAGCGGGGGGAGAGACCCAGTACTTC	CASSPTGLAGGETQYF	TRBJ2-5	TRBD2	NA	TRBV5-1
TGTGCCAGCAGCTCCCGCGCAGGGGCTGAGCAGTTCTTC	CASSSRAGAEQFF	TRBJ2-1	NA	NA	TRBV11-2
TGTGCCAGCAGCGTAAGGACAGGGGACTACGAGCAGTACTTC	CASSVRTGDYEQYF	TRBJ2-7	TRBD1	NA	TRBV7-2
TGTGCCAGCAGCTTGGGGACAGCAAGCACAGATACGCAGTATTTT	CASSLGTASTDTQYF	TRBJ2-3	TRBD1	NA	TRBV7-6
TGTGCCAGCAGCCCGGGACTAGCGGTCCCGGAGACCCAGTACTTC	CASSPGLAVPETQYF	TRBJ2-5	TRBD2	NA	TRBV14
TGTGCCAGCAGCGTCGATCAGGACGGTGCGGCTTTCTTT	CASSVDQDGAAFF	TRBJ1-1	NA	NA	TRBV5-4
TGTGCCACCAGTGATTCAAGACAGGCCCGTATAGCTTTCTTT	CATSDSRQARIAFF	TRBJ1-1	NA	NA	TRBV24-1
TGTGCCAGTCGCCAGGGGGAACGACAGGGCTACACCTTC	CASRQGERQGYTF	TRBJ1-2	TRBD1	NA	TRBV7-9
TGTGCCATCAGAACAAACACGTCTGGGGCCAACGTCCTGACTTTC	CAIRTNTSGANVLTF	TRBJ2-6	NA	once	TRBV10-3
TGTGCCAGCCACCCTCCGGGACTAGCGGGAGGACACCCGCGGGGTGAGCAGTTCTTC	CASHPPGLAGGHPRGEQFF	TRBJ2-1	TRBD2	NA	TRBV7-2